The 24 T cell receptor beta chains given below trace back to one sample, sequenced in a study of T cell responses to AZD1222 COVID-19 vaccine. Method: immunoSEQ multiplex PCR; TCRdb's copy keeps in-frame clones and lacks some. Here the sample spans 120,000 or so clones, around 90% being singletons. The specimen comprised peripheral blood, sampled 28 days after the second AZD1222 dose. The receptors were sampled from an adult who received the AZD1222 COVID-19 vaccine.

This sequence joins TRBV5-1 and TRBJ2-5, with TRBD1 matching 10 bases. Germline CDR1 SGHRS, CDR2 YFSETQ. CDR3 length equals 17 residues. Losses at the gene ends were 4 bases for V and 5 bases for J; bases not matched to a gene: 14. The CDR3, as DNA: TGCGCCAGCAGCCCCGTGGCCTTGGGACAGGGGCAGGAGACCCAGTACTTC. Translating it yields CASSPVALGQGQETQYF.

The chain has TRBV27 and TRBJ1-1, with D possibly matching TRBD1 (5 bases). The germline V gene encodes CDR1 MNHEY and CDR2 SMNVEV (reference sequence). This CDR3 contains 19 residues. V was cut by 6 bases and J by 0 bases, with 26 bases left in between. The CDR3 nucleotides read TGTGCCAGCAGGGGGCCGGCCCCAGCCCTGGGTGTCATGAACACTGAAGCTTTCTTT. It codes for CASRGPAPALGVMNTEAFF.

This sequence joins TRBV5-1 and TRBJ2-1; 13 bases align to TRBD2. Germline-derived CDR1 and CDR2 are SGHRS and YFSETQ. V lost 4 bases to trimming and J lost 2 bases; unmatched junction nucleotides: 9. CDR3 length: 18 residues. In DNA form, the CDR3 reads TGCGCCAGCAGCCCCTCGGGGGGGACTAGCGGGACCTACAATGAGCAGTTCTTC. Translation: CASSPSGGTSGTYNEQFF.

The chain recombines TRBV5-1 with TRBJ1-1; 7 positions match TRBD1. V lost 0 bases and J lost 5; bases outside the gene matches: 7. Germline CDR1 SGHRS, CDR2 YFSETQ. The CDR3 runs to 15 residues. CDR3 region: CASSLEGRGRTEAFF. Here the CDR3 DNA reads TGCGCCAGCAGCTTGGAAGGGAGGGGGCGAACTGAAGCTTTCTTT.

In DNA, the CDR3 is TGTGCAAGTCGCCCGGGGCCCATGCCTGTCTCCTACGAGCAGTACTTC. Translation gives CASRPGPMPVSYEQYF. This sequence joins TRBV12-2 and TRBJ2-7. TRBV12-2 is reported as a pseudogene. The CDR3 consists of 16 residues.

This chain's CDR3 is CASSSNTATNEKLFF. CDR3 coding DNA: TGTGCCAGCAGTTCCAACACCGCAACTAATGAAAAACTGTTTTTT. This chain links TRBV28 with TRBJ1-4; D gene uncertain. Germline lookup yields CDR1 MDHEN and CDR2 SYDVKM. V lost 4 bases to trimming and J lost 0 bases, with 9 bases between them. CDR3 length equals 15 residues.

The chain recombines TRBV12-3 or TRBV12-4 with TRBJ1-1; D might be TRBD1 (5 bases). The V gene lost 2 bases and the J gene lost 11 bases, with 15 bases spanning the gap. The CDR3 is 13 amino acids. Here the CDR3 DNA reads TGTGCCAGCAGTTTAAGCAGGGCCTTCGTGGCTTTCTTT. Protein sequence: CASSLSRAFVAFF.

The chain employs TRBV19 and TRBJ1-1; D remains unclear. The germline V gene has CDR1 LNHDA and CDR2 SQIVND (reference sequence). Trimming cost V 5 bases and J 6 bases, with 16 bases left between them. The CDR3 length is 14 residues. The DNA of the CDR3 is TGTGCCAGTAGTCAGACGCTGGGGAGGTCTGAAGCTTTCTTT. Amino acid sequence: CASSQTLGRSEAFF. Complete variable domain (other parts from reference TRBV19 and TRBJ1-1): DGGITQSPKYLFRKEGQNVTLSCEQNLNHDAMYWYRQDPGQGLRLIYYSQIVNDFQKGDIAEGYSVSREKKESFPLTVTSAQKNPTAFYLCASSQTLGRSEAFFGQGTRLTVV.

The V call is TRBV7-9, the J call TRBJ1-5; D not certain. V was trimmed by 5 bases and J by 5 bases, leaving 13 bases between them. This CDR3 has 14 amino acids. Germline V gives CDR1 SEHNR, CDR2 FQNEAQ (reference sequence). The CDR3 loop reads CASSPGGQHQPQHF. The CDR3 DNA follows: TGTGCCAGCAGCCCGGGCGGGCAGCATCAGCCCCAGCATTTT.

The chain is built from TRBV6-5 and TRBJ1-2; D is possibly TRBD1 (6 bases). Looked up from germline, CDR1 is MNHEY and CDR2 is SVGAGI. V lost 2 bases and J lost 2, with 12 bases in between. The CDR3 runs 15 residues. The CDR3 coding sequence is TGTGCCAGCAGTTACGCAGGGGAAGGGAACTATGGCTACACCTTC. Translated, it gives CASSYAGEGNYGYTF.

The gene calls are TRBV13 and TRBJ1-4, with a possible D match to TRBD1 (5 bases). Trimming shortened V by 3 bases and J by 5 bases, and 16 bases separated the two germline ends. Germline CDR1 and CDR2: PRHDT and FYEKMQ (reference sequence). There are 16 residues in the CDR3. CDR3 coding DNA: TGTGCCAGCAGCTTGGGCGGGGACGGATCCAATGAAAAACTGTTTTTT. Encoded protein: CASSLGGDGSNEKLFF.

This clone was observed a few times. The chain carries TRBV4-2 and TRBJ1-2; D is possibly TRBD1 (5 bases). The CDR3 contains 11 residues. With 0 bases removed from V and 10 bases from J, the gap between germline ends came to 6 bases. Per germline, CDR1 LGHNA and CDR2 YNFKEQ. The CDR3 protein is CASSQEGPYTF. The CDR3 nucleotides read TGTGCCAGCAGCCAAGAGGGACCCTACACCTTC.

This chain uses TRBV2 with TRBJ2-5, with D maybe TRBD2 (7 bases). The germline V gene encodes CDR1 SNHLY and CDR2 FYNNEI. This CDR3 has 13 residues. V was shortened by 8 bases and J by 1 base, with 11 bases between the two germline ends. The CDR3 loop is CASRRGGQETQYF. CDR3 nucleotide sequence: TGTGCCAGCCGGAGGGGGGGCCAAGAGACCCAGTACTTC.

The chain employs TRBV9 and TRBJ1-4, with 8 positions matching TRBD1. The CDR3 is 15 residues long. The V and J ends lost 3 bases and 4 bases, in that order; junction bases with no gene match: 5. The germline V gene has CDR1 SGDLS and CDR2 YYNGEE. Written as DNA, the CDR3 is TGTGCCAGCAGCGGAGGACAGGGCTATAATGAAAAACTGTTTTTT. It specifies CASSGGQGYNEKLFF.

The chain has TRBV18 and TRBJ1-6, with D possibly matching TRBD1 (5 bases). The V gene's germline CDR1 is KGHSH and CDR2 LQKENI. The V end was cut by 1 base, the J end by 3 bases, with 7 bases between. The CDR3 has 15 residues. CDR3 bases: TGTGCCAGCTCACCACAAGGGGACTATAATTCACCCCTCCACTTT. Residues: CASSPQGDYNSPLHF.

The chain has TRBV10-3 and TRBJ2-5; 8 positions agree with TRBD1. The CDR3 is 18 residues long. V lost 0 bases and J lost 2; bases outside the gene matches: 11. The germline CDR1 and CDR2 sequences are ENHRY and SYGVKD. The CDR3 loop is CAISESQGRGLKQETQYF. The DNA of the CDR3 is TGTGCCATCAGTGAGTCTCAAGGCAGGGGGCTGAAACAAGAGACCCAGTACTTC.

The V call is TRBV30, the J call TRBJ1-5, with D unresolved. Trimming pared 3 bases from V and 8 bases from J, leaving 11 bases between. Per the germline V gene, CDR1 is GTSNPN and CDR2 is SVGIG (reference sequence). The CDR3 is 12 amino acids. CDR3 sequence (DNA): TGTGCCTGGAGAGGGCCATCTGAGCCCCAGCATTTT. The encoded protein is CAWRGPSEPQHF.

In this sample, this clone turned up a few times. The V call is TRBV19, the J call TRBJ1-5; D is perhaps TRBD1 (5 bases). CDR1 is LNHDA and CDR2 is SQIVND in the germline V gene (reference sequence). The V end lost 6 bases, the J end lost 5 bases, and 17 bases lay between the germline ends. The CDR3 has 15 amino acids. This chain's CDR3 is CASRERRMGDQPQHF. In DNA form, the CDR3 reads TGTGCCAGTAGGGAGAGGCGAATGGGGGATCAGCCCCAGCATTTT. Using reference TRBV19 and TRBJ1-5 for the parts outside the CDR3, the full variable domain is DGGITQSPKYLFRKEGQNVTLSCEQNLNHDAMYWYRQDPGQGLRLIYYSQIVNDFQKGDIAEGYSVSREKKESFPLTVTSAQKNPTAFYLCASRERRMGDQPQHFGDGTRLSIL.

CDR3 in amino acids: CASSLSGRGGNTEAFF. The DNA for the CDR3 is TGTGCCAGCAGTTTATCGGGGCGGGGAGGGAACACTGAAGCTTTCTTT. The chain uses TRBV27 and TRBJ1-1; a weak D match, TRBD1 (5 bases). With 0 bases removed from V and 1 base from J, the gap between germline ends came to 12 bases. Germline CDR1 is MNHEY and CDR2 is SMNVEV (reference sequence). The CDR3 has 16 residues.

V gene TRBV20-1 combines with J gene TRBJ1-1; D gene uncertain. The V end lost 3 bases, the J end lost 7 bases, and 9 bases lay between the germline ends. The CDR3 runs 11 residues. The germline gives CDR1 DFQATT, CDR2 SNEGSKA (reference sequence). The CDR3 DNA sequence: TGCAGTGCTAGCGGACGGATTGAAGCTTTCTTT. Amino acid sequence: CSASGRIEAFF.

CDR3 loop: CASRPNSGGNYEQYF. The DNA of the CDR3 is TGTGCCAGCAGACCGAATAGCGGGGGGAACTACGAGCAGTACTTC. The chain employs TRBV2 and TRBJ2-7; TRBD2 matches at 10 bases. The CDR3 sequence is 15 residues long. Per the germline V gene, CDR1 is SNHLY and CDR2 is FYNNEI. Trimming cost V 6 bases and J 3 bases; bases outside gene matches: 8.

The chain uses TRBV3-1 (or the pseudogene TRBV3-2) and TRBJ2-3; a possible D gene is TRBD1 (6 bases). CDR1 LGHDT and CDR2 YNNKEL come from the germline V gene (reference sequence). This CDR3 comprises 15 residues. The V gene lost 4 bases and the J gene lost 4 bases, with 15 bases spanning the gap. CDR3 sequence: CASSRGHQTSDTQYF. Here the CDR3 DNA reads TGTGCCAGCAGCCGGGGACACCAGACCTCAGATACGCAGTATTTT.

This clone occurred once. V is TRBV5-1 and J is TRBJ2-3; 11 bases agree with TRBD2. CDR3 length equals 16 residues. Germline CDR1 is SGHRS and CDR2 is YFSETQ. V was pared by 4 bases and J by 3 bases, with 7 bases of the junction left unmatched. The CDR3 reads CASSDGTSGATDTQYF. CDR3 nucleotides: TGCGCCAGCAGCGATGGGACTAGCGGAGCTACAGATACGCAGTATTTT.

This clone was detected ten times or more. Here the CDR3 DNA reads TGTGCCAGCACTGTGACAGGGGCGCTGGGGGAGCAGTACTTC. Amino acid sequence: CASTVTGALGEQYF. The chain recombines TRBV27 with TRBJ2-7; TRBD1 matches at 8 bases. CDR3 size: 14 residues. Germline V gives CDR1 MNHEY, CDR2 SMNVEV (reference sequence). The ends lost 7 bases at V and 7 bases at J; junction bases unmatched: 12.